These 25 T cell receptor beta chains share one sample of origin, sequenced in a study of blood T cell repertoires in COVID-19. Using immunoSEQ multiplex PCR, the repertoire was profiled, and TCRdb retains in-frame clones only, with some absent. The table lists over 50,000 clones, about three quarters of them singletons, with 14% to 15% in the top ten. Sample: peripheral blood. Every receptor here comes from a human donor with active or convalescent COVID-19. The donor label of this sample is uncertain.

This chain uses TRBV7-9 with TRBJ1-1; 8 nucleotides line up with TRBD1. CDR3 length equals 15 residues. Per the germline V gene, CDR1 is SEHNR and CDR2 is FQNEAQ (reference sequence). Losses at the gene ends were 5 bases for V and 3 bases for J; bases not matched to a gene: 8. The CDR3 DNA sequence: TGTGCCAGCAGCCGAACCACAGGGGGGGACACTGAAGCTTTCTTT. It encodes CASSRTTGGDTEAFF. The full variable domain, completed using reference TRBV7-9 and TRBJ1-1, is DTGVSQNPRHKITKRGQNVTFRCDPISEHNRLYWYRQTLGQGPEFLTYFQNEAQLEKSRLLSDRFSAERPKGSFSTLEIQRTEQGDSAMYLCASSRTTGGDTEAFFGQGTRLTVV.

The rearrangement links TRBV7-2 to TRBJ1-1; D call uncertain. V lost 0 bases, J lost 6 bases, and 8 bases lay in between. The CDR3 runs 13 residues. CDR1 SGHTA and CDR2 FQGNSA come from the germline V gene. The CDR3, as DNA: TGTGCCAGCAGCTTAGCGGCTAGCCCTGAAGCTTTCTTT. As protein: CASSLAASPEAFF.

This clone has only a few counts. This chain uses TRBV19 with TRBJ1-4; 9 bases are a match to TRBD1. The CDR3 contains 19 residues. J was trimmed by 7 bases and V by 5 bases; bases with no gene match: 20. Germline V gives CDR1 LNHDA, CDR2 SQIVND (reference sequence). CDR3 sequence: CASSPPGQGSARPTEKLFF. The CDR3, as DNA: TGTGCCAGTAGTCCTCCGGGACAGGGTTCTGCGCGGCCCACTGAAAAACTGTTTTTT. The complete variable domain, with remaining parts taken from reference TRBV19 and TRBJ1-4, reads DGGITQSPKYLFRKEGQNVTLSCEQNLNHDAMYWYRQDPGQGLRLIYYSQIVNDFQKGDIAEGYSVSREKKESFPLTVTSAQKNPTAFYLCASSPPGQGSARPTEKLFFGSGTQLSVL.

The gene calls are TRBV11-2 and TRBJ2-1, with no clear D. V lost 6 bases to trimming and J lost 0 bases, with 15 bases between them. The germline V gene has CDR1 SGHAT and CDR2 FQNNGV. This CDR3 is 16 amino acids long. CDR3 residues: CASSSRGDSSYNEQFF. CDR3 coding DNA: TGTGCCAGCAGTTCCCGTGGAGATAGCTCCTACAATGAGCAGTTCTTC.

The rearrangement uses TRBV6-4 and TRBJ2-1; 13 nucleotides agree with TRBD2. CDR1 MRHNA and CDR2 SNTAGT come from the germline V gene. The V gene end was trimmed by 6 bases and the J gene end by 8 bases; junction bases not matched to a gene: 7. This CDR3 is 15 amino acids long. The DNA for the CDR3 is TGTGCCAGCAGCAAGACTAGCGGGAGGCAAGATGAGCAGTTCTTC. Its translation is CASSKTSGRQDEQFF.

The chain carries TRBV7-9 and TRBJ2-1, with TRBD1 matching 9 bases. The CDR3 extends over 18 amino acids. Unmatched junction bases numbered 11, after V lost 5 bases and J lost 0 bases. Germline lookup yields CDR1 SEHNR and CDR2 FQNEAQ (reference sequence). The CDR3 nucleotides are TGTGCCAGCAGCGGTGGACAGGGGCCCTATAGCTCCTACAATGAGCAGTTCTTC. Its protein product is CASSGGQGPYSSYNEQFF.

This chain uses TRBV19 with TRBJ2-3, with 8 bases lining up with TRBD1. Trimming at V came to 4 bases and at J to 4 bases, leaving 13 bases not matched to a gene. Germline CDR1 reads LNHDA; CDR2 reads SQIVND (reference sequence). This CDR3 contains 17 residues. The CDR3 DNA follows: TGTGCCAGTAGTACCCCCGGGACAGGCGGGCTCCCAGATACGCAGTATTTT. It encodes CASSTPGTGGLPDTQYF.

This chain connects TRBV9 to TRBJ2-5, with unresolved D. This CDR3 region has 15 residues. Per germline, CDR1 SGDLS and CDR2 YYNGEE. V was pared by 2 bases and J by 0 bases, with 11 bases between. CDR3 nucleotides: TGTGCCAGCAGCGTTACCCCCGGGTACCAAGAGACCCAGTACTTC. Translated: CASSVTPGYQETQYF.

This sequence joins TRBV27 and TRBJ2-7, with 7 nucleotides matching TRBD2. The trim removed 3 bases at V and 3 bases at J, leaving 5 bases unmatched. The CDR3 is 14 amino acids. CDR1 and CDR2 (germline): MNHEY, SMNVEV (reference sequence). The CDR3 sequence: CASSLRGSDYEQYF. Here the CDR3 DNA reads TGTGCCAGCAGTTTGCGGGGGAGCGACTACGAGCAGTACTTC.

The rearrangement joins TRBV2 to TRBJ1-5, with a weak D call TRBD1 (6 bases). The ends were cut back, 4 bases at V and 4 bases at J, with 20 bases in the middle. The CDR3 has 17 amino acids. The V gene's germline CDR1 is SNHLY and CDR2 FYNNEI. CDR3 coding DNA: TGTGCCAGCAGTGGGGGGGGCGGACTGAAGTTTAATCAGCCCCAGCATTTT. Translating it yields CASSGGGGLKFNQPQHF.

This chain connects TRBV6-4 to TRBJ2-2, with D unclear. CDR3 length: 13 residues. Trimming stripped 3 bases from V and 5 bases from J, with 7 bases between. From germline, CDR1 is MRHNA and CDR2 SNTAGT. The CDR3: CASSEQATGELFF. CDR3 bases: TGTGCCAGCAGTGAGCAAGCGACCGGGGAGCTGTTTTTT.

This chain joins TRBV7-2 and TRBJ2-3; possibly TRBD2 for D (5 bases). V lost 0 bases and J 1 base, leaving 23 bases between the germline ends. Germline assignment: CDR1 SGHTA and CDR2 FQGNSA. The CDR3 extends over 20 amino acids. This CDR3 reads CASSLAQSPRGFVGTDTQYF. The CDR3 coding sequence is TGTGCCAGCAGCTTAGCTCAATCACCGAGAGGGTTCGTAGGCACAGATACGCAGTATTTT.

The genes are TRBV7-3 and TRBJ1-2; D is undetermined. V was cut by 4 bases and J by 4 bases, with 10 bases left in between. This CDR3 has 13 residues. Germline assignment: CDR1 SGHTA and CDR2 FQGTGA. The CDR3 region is CASSSQHSYGYTF. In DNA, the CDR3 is TGTGCCAGCAGCTCACAACATTCCTATGGCTACACCTTC.

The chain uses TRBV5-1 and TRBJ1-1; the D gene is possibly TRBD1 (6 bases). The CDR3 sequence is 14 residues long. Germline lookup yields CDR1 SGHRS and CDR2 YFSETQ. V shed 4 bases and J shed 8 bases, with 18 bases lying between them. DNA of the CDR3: TGCGCCAGCAGCGCGACAGGTGCGGGGGGCGAAGCTTTCTTT. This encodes CASSATGAGGEAFF.

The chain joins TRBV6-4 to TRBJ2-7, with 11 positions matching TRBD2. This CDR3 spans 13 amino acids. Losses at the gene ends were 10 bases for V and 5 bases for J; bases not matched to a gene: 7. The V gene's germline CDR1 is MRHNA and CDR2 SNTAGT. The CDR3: CAILSGRDHEQYF. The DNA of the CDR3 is TGTGCCATTCTTAGCGGGAGGGACCACGAGCAGTACTTC.

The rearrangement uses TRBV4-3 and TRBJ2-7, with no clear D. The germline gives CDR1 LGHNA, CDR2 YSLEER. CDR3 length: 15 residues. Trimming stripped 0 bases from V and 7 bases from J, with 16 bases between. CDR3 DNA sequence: TGCGCCAGCAGCCAAGACATCGTGAGATCAACGGAGCAGTACTTC. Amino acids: CASSQDIVRSTEQYF.

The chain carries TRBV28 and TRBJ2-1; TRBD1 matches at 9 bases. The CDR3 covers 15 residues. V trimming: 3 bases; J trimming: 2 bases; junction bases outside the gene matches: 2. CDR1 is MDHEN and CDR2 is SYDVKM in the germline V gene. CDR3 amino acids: CASSFGTGTYNEQFF. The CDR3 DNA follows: TGTGCCAGCAGTTTCGGGACAGGGACCTACAATGAGCAGTTCTTC.

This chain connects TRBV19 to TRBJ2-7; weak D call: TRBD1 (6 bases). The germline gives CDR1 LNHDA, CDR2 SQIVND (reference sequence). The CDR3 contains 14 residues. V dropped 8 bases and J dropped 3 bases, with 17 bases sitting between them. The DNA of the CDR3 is TGTGCCAGTTCCTGGGGGACACCAGGCTACGAGCAGTACTTC. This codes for CASSWGTPGYEQYF.

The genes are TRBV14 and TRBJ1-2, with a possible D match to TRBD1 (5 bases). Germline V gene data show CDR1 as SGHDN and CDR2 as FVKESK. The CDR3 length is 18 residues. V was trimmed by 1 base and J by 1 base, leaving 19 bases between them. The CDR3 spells CASSQGTGHRTNNYGYTF. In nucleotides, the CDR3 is TGTGCCAGCAGCCAAGGTACCGGACACCGGACTAATAACTATGGCTACACCTTC.

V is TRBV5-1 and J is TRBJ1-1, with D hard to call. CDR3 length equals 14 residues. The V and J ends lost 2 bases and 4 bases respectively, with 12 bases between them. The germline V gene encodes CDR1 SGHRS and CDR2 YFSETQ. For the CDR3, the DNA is TGCGCCAGCAGCTTTGGCAGGTTGGGCACTGAAGCTTTCTTT. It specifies CASSFGRLGTEAFF.

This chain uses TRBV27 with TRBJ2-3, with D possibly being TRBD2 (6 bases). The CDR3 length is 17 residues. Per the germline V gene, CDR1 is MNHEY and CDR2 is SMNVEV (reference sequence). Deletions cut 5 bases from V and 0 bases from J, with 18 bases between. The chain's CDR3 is CASSPAARGASTDTQYF. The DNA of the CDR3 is TGTGCCAGCAGTCCTGCGGCGCGCGGGGCTAGCACAGATACGCAGTATTTT.

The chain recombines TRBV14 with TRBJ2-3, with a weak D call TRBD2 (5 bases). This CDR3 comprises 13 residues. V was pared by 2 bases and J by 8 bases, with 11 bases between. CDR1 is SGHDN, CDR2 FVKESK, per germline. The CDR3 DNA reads TGTGCCAGCAGCCAATGGGAACGGGGTACGCAGTATTTT. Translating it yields CASSQWERGTQYF.

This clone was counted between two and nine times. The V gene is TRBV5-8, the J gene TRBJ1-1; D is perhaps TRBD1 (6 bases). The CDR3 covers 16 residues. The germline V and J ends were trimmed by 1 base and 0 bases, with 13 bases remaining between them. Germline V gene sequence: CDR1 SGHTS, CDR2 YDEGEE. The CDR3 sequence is CASSLSEGHLNTEAFF. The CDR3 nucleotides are TGTGCCAGCAGCTTGAGTGAGGGACATCTGAACACTGAAGCTTTCTTT.

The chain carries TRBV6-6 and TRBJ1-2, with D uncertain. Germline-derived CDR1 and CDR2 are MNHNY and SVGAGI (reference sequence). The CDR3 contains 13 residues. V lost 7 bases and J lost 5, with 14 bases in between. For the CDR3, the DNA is TGTGCCAGCATACTCAATACAGCTTATGGCTACACCTTC. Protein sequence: CASILNTAYGYTF.

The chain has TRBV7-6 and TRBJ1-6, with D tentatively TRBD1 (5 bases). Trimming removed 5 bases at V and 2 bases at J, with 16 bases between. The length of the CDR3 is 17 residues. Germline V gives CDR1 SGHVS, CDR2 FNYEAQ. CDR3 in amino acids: CASSPRAGEAYNSPLHF. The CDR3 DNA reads TGTGCCAGCAGCCCCAGGGCTGGGGAGGCCTATAATTCACCCCTCCACTTT. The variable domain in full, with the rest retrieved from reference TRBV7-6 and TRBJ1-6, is GAGVSQSPRYKVTKRGQDVALRCDPISGHVSLYWYRQALGQGPEFLTYFNYEAQQDKSGLPNDRFSAERPEGSISTLTIQRTEQRDSAMYRCASSPRAGEAYNSPLHFGNGTRLTVT.